Below are 10 T cell receptor beta chains sequenced from a single sample in a study of blood T cell repertoires in COVID-19. Assay: immunoSEQ multiplex PCR; the TCRdb copy retains only in-frame clones and omits some. The sample includes fewer than 450,000 clones, more than 85% of them seen just once. The source material was PBMCs or T cells enriched from blood (not recorded which). The source of these receptors is a woman aged 25 to 39 who had recovered from COVID-19.

The rearrangement links TRBV9 to TRBJ2-3; 8 positions match TRBD1. Germline loops: CDR1 SGDLS, CDR2 YYNGEE. The J segment lost 6 bases and the V segment lost 4 bases, leaving 4 bases of the junction unmatched. The CDR3 length is 13 residues. For the CDR3, the DNA is TGTGCCAGCAGCACAGGGACAGGCGATACGCAGTATTTT. This gives the protein CASSTGTGDTQYF.

V is TRBV3-1 (or the pseudogene TRBV3-2) and J is TRBJ2-7, with TRBD1 matching over 9 bases. The CDR3 consists of 15 residues. CDR1 and CDR2 from the germline V gene are LGHDT and YNNKEL (reference sequence). Trimming at V came to 4 bases and at J to 4 bases, leaving 8 bases not matched to a gene. This chain's CDR3 is CASSLRDRVGYEQYF. The DNA for the CDR3 is TGTGCCAGCAGCCTTCGGGACAGGGTTGGGTACGAGCAGTACTTC.

V usage is TRBV11-2 and J usage is TRBJ2-1; the D gene is possibly TRBD2 (5 bases). CDR1 SGHAT and CDR2 FQNNGV come from the germline V gene. The CDR3 runs 16 residues. Trimming pared 5 bases from V and 5 bases from J, leaving 19 bases between. In nucleotides, the CDR3 is TGTGCCAGCAGCGCGCCTGGGGAGCTAGTTAACAATGAGCAGTTCTTC. Protein sequence: CASSAPGELVNNEQFF.

J is TRBJ1-6 and V is TRBV7-6; TRBD1 matches at 7 bases. The germline gives CDR1 SGHVS, CDR2 FNYEAQ. The CDR3 loop spans 16 amino acids. V trimming: 1 base; J trimming: 7 bases; junction bases outside the gene matches: 7. CDR3 protein: CASSLGAGTANSPLHF. CDR3 DNA sequence: TGTGCCAGCAGCTTAGGGGCCGGGACAGCCAATTCACCCCTCCACTTT.

The gene calls are TRBV5-1 and TRBJ1-6, with 10 bases lining up with TRBD1. The trim removed 4 bases at V and 11 bases at J, leaving 15 bases unmatched. CDR1 SGHRS and CDR2 YFSETQ come from the germline V gene. This CDR3 comprises 17 residues. CDR3 in DNA: TGCGCCAGCAGCCTGAGGAGGTCCGGGACAGGGGATACACCCCTCCACTTT. Protein: CASSLRRSGTGDTPLHF. Looking up the rest from reference TRBV5-1 and TRBJ1-6 gives the full variable domain: KAGVTQTPRYLIKTRGQQVTLSCSPISGHRSVSWYQQTPGQGLQFLFEYFSETQRNKGNFPGRFSGRQFSNSRSEMNVSTLELGDSALYLCASSLRRSGTGDTPLHFGNGTRLTVT.

J is TRBJ1-3 and V is TRBV6-4; D is possibly TRBD1 (5 bases). The CDR3 runs 13 residues. The V end was cut by 8 bases, the J end by 4 bases, with 12 bases between. Per the germline V gene, CDR1 is MRHNA and CDR2 is SNTAGT. The chain's CDR3 is CASRPRTGNTIYF. In DNA, the CDR3 is TGTGCCAGCCGGCCCCGGACAGGAAACACCATATATTTT.

The rearrangement uses TRBV11-2 and TRBJ1-3; possible D gene TRBD1, 5 bases. Germline V gives CDR1 SGHAT, CDR2 FQNNGV. The CDR3 spans 13 residues. The V and J ends lost 5 bases and 4 bases respectively, with 9 bases between them. CDR3 nucleotides: TGTGCCAGCAGCAAGGAGGGGGGAAACACCATATATTTT. This gives the protein CASSKEGGNTIYF.

The rearrangement uses TRBV18 and TRBJ2-5; D gene unclear. Trimming stripped 6 bases from V and 0 bases from J, with 5 bases between. Germline V gene data show CDR1 as KGHSH and CDR2 as LQKENI. The CDR3 covers 12 residues. The CDR3 DNA is TGTGCCAGCTCCGAGAACCAAGAGACCCAGTACTTC. This gives the protein CASSENQETQYF.

The genes are TRBV7-9 and TRBJ1-4; D unresolved. The CDR3 is made up of 15 amino acids. V gave up 1 base and J gave up 5 bases, with 11 bases separating them. Germline V gives CDR1 SEHNR, CDR2 FQNEAQ (reference sequence). The CDR3 here is CASSLGTRSNEKLFF. Written as DNA, the CDR3 is TGTGCCAGCAGCTTAGGTACCCGGTCCAATGAAAAACTGTTTTTT.

The rearrangement uses TRBV4-3 and TRBJ1-2; TRBD1 might be the D (5 bases). CDR3 length equals 15 residues. V was cut by 4 bases and J by 6 bases, with 18 bases left in between. The V gene's germline CDR1 is LGHNA and CDR2 YSLEER. The CDR3 coding sequence is TGCGCCAGCAGCCCCCCGGGGGGGGGAATCCATGGCTACACCTTC. It is translated as CASSPPGGGIHGYTF.